This TCR beta chain derives from a study of cytomegalovirus exposure and HLA in healthy donors. The primer mix had 60 Vbeta and 13 Jbeta primers. Method: immunoSEQ multiplex PCR; TCRdb's copy keeps in-frame clones and lacks some. The sample yields about 140,000 clones, roughly 62% seen once. Trimming removed 0 bases at V and 4 bases at J, with 10 bases between. Germline V gene data show CDR1 as SEHNR and CDR2 as FQNEAQ (reference sequence). The CDR3 totals 15 residues. The chain links TRBV7-9 to TRBJ1-3; no definite D call. This TCR was sampled from a male donor in good health and CMV-seronegative. The sequenced material came from PBMCs. For the CDR3, the DNA is TGTGCCAGCAGCTTAGCGATCTCCGGGGGAAACACCATATATTTT. Translated: CASSLAISGGNTIYF.